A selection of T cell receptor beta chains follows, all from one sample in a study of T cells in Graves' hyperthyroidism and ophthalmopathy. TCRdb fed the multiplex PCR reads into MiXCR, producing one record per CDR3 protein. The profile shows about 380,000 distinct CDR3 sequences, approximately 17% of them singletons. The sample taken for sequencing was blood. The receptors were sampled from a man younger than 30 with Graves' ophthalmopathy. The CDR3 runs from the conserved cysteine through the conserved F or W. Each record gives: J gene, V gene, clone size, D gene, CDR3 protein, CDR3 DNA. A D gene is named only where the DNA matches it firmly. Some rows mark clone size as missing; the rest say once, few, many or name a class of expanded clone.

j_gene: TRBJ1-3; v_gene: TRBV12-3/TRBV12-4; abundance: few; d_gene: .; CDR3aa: CASSFGVGGDAGNTIYF; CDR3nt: TGTGCCAGCAGTTTTGGGGTAGGGGGAGATGCTGGAAACACCATATATTTT
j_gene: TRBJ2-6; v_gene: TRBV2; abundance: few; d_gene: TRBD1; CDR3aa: CACSPTGGAGANVLTF; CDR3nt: TGTGCCTGCAGTCCCACAGGGGGCGCTGGGGCCAACGTCCTGACTTTC
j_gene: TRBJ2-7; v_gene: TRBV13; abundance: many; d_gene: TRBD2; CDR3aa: CASSFPSGGPYEQYF; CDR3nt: TGTGCCAGCAGCTTTCCTAGCGGGGGACCGTACGAGCAGTACTTC
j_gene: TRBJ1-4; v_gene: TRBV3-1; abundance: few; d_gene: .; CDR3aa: CASSGRGHEKLFF; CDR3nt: TGTGCCAGCAGCGGACGGGGTCACGAAAAACTGTTTTTT
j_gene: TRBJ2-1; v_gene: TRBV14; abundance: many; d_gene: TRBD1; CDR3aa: CASSQGTGLYNEQFF; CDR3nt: TGTGCCAGCAGCCAAGGGACAGGGCTATACAATGAGCAGTTCTTC
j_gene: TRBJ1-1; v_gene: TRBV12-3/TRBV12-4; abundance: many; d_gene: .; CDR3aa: CASTLGGLEAFF; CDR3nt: TGTGCCAGCACCCTTGGAGGGTTGGAAGCTTTCTTT
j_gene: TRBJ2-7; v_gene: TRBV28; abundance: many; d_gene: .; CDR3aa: CASSYATSSYEQYF; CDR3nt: TGTGCCAGCTCTTACGCTACGAGCTCCTACGAGCAGTACTTC
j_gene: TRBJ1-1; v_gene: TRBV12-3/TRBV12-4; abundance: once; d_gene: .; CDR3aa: CASSLSAGGGADTEAFF; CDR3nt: TGTGCCAGCAGTTTGTCTGCGGGGGGGGGCGCGGACACTGAAGCTTTCTTT
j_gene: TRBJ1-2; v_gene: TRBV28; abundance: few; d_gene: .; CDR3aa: CASTPGRVGYGYTF; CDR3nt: TGTGCCAGCACCCCGGGGAGGGTTGGGTATGGCTACACCTTC
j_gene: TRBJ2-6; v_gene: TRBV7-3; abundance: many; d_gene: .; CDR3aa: CASSPPDGTSGANVLTF; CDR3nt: TGTGCCAGCAGCCCACCGGACGGAACGTCTGGGGCCAACGTCCTGACTTTC
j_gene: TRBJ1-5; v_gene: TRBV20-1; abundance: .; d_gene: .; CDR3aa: CSARGTEGYNQPQHF; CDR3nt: TGCAGTGCTAGGGGGACCGAAGGGTACAATCAGCCCCAGCATTTT
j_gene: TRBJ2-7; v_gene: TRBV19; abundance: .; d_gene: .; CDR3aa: CASSTGPSYEQYF; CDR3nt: TGTGCCAGTAGTACAGGGCCATCCTACGAGCAGTACTTC
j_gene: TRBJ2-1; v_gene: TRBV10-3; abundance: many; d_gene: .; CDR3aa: CAISATSDEQFF; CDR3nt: TGTGCCATCAGTGCTACATCAGATGAGCAGTTCTTC
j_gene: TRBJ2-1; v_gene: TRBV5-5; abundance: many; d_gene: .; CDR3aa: CASSLQGFNEQFF; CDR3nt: TGTGCCAGCAGCTTACAGGGTTTCAATGAGCAGTTCTTC
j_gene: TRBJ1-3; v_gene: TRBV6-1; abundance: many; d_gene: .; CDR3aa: CASTPQGVSGNTIYF; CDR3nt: TGTGCCAGCACTCCTCAGGGTGTATCTGGAAACACCATATATTTT
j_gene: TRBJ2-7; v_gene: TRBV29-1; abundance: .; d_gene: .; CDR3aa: CSVEAGSSYELYF; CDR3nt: TGCAGCGTTGAGGCGGGGAGCTCCTACGAGCTGTACTTC
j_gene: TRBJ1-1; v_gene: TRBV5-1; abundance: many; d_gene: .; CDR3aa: CASSVGSLTEAFF; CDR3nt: TGCGCCAGCAGCGTGGGATCTCTCACTGAAGCTTTCTTT
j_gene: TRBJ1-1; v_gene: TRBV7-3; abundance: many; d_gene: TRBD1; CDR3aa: CASRTGTNTEAFF; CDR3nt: TGTGCCAGCAGGACAGGGACGAACACTGAAGCTTTCTTT
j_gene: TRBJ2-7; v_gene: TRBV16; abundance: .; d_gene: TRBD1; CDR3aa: CASSRWTGVSYEQYF; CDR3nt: TGTGCCAGCAGCCGTTGGACAGGGGTCTCCTACGAGCAGTACTTC
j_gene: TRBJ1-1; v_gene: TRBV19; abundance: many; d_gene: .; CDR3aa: CASSIGVWTEAFF; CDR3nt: TGTGCCAGTAGTATAGGGGTTTGGACTGAAGCTTTCTTT
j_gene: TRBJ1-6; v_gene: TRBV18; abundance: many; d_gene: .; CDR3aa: CASSPQDGHWPLHF; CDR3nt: TGTGCCAGCTCACCACAGGACGGTCATTGGCCCCTCCACTTT
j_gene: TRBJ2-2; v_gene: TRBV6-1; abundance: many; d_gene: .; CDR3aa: CASSELSSTSYTGELFF; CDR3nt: TGTGCCAGCAGTGAATTGAGCTCCACTTCCTACACCGGGGAGCTGTTTTTT
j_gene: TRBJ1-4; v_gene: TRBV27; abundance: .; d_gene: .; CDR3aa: CASSNFEKLFF; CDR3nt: TGTGCCAGCTCTAACTTTGAAAAACTGTTTTTT
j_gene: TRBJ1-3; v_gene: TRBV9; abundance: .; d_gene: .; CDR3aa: CASSVGGGGNTIYF; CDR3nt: TGTGCCAGCAGCGTAGGAGGTGGTGGAAACACCATATATTTT
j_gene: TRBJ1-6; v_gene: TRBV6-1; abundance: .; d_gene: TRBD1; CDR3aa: CASSDGTDNSPLHF; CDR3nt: TGTGCCAGCAGTGATGGGACAGACAATTCACCCCTCCACTTT
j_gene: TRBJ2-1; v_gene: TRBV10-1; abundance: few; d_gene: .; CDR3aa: CASSESGYNEQFF; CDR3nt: TGCGCCAGCAGTGAAAGCGGCTACAATGAGCAGTTCTTC
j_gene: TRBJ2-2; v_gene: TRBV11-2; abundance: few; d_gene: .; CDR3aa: CASSAPGRKNTGELFF; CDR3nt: TGTGCCAGCAGCGCCCCGGGACGGAAGAACACCGGGGAGCTGTTTTTT
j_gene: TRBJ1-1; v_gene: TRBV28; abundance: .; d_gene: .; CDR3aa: CASSFRIRNMNTEAFF; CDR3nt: TGTGCCAGCAGTTTTCGTATCAGGAATATGAACACTGAAGCTTTCTTT
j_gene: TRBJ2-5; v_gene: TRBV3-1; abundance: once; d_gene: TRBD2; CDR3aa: CASSQGPGTSGGAGVETQYF; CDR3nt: TGTGCCAGCAGCCAAGGTCCCGGGACTAGCGGGGGGGCCGGAGTAGAGACCCAGTACTTC
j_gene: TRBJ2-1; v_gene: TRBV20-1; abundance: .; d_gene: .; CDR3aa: CSAILRDGVEQFF; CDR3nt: TGCAGTGCCATACTCCGGGACGGAGTGGAGCAGTTCTTC
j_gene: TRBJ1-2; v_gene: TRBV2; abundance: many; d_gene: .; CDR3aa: CASSGPPNYGYTF; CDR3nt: TGTGCCAGCAGTGGTCCCCCTAACTATGGCTACACCTTC
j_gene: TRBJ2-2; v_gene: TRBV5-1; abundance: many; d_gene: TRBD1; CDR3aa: CASRHDRASSTGELFF; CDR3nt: TGCGCCAGCAGACATGACAGGGCAAGTTCGACCGGGGAGCTGTTTTTT
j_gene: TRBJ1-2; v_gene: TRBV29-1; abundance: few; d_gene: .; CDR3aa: CSVEIGPSYGYTF; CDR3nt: TGCAGCGTTGAAATAGGGCCGAGCTATGGCTACACCTTC
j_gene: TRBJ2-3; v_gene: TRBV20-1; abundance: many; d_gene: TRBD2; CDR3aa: CARGGALRADTQYF; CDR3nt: TGCGCTCGCGGGGGGGCACTTAGAGCAGATACGCAGTATTTT
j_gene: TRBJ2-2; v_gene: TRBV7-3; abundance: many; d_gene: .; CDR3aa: CASSSDGTQMHGELFF; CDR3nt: TGTGCCAGCAGCTCGGACGGGACACAGATGCACGGGGAGCTGTTTTTT
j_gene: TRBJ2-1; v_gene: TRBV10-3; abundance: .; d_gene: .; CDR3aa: CATNSLSYNEQFF; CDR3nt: TGTGCCACCAACTCCCTCTCCTACAATGAGCAGTTCTTC
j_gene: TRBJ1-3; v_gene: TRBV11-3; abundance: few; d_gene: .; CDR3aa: CASSLEPGVGNTIYF; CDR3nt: TGTGCCAGCAGCTTAGAGCCAGGGGTTGGAAACACCATATATTTT
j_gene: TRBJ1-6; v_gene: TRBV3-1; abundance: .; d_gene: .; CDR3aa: CASSHGGLRSYNSPLHF; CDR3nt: TGTGCCAGCAGCCACGGCGGGCTTCGCTCCTATAATTCACCCCTCCACTTT
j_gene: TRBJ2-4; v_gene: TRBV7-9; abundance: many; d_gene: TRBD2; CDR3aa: CASGHGQRGGLDKNIQYF; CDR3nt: TGTGCCAGCGGTCACGGCCAGCGGGGGGGCTTGGACAAAAACATTCAGTACTTC
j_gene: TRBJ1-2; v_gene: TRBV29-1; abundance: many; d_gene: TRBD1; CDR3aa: CSVEVTGGLYGYTF; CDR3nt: TGCAGCGTTGAAGTTACAGGGGGACTATATGGCTACACCTTC
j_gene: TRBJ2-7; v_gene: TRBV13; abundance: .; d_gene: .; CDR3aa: CASRLGDGVMYEQYF; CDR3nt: TGTGCCAGCCGCTTAGGGGACGGGGTTATGTACGAGCAGTACTTC
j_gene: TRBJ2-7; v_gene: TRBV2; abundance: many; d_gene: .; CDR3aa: CASSSGGNSYEQYF; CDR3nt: TGTGCCAGCAGTTCCGGGGGTAACTCCTACGAGCAGTACTTC
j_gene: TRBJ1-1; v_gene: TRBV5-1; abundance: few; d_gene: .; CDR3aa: CGSRGEGMNTEAFF; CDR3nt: TGCGGCTCTCGGGGGGAGGGGATGAACACTGAAGCTTTCTTT
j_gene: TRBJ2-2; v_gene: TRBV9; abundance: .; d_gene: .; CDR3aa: CASSVVSKNTGELFF; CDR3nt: TGTGCCAGCAGCGTAGTTTCCAAGAACACCGGGGAGCTGTTTTTT
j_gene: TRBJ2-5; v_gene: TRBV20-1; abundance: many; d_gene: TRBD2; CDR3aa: CSARGGGPQETQYF; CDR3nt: TGCAGTGCAAGAGGCGGGGGACCACAAGAGACCCAGTACTTC
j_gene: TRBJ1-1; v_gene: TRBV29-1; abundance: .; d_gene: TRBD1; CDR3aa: CSVEEAGGTTEAFF; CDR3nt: TGCAGCGTTGAAGAGGCAGGGGGCACCACTGAAGCTTTCTTT
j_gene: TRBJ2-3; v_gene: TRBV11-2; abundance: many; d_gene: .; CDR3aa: CASSLGPGTEDTQYF; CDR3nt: TGTGCCAGCAGCTTGGGTCCAGGGACTGAAGATACGCAGTATTTT
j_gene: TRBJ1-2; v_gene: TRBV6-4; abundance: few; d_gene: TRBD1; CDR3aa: CASSPELTGVGYTF; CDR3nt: TGTGCCAGCAGCCCAGAACTGACAGGGGTCGGCTACACCTTC
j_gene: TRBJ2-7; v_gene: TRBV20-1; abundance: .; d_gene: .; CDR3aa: CSAVGSRDYEQYF; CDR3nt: TGCAGTGCCGTAGGGTCCAGGGACTACGAGCAGTACTTC
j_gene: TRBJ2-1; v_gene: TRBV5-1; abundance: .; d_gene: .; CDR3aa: CASSGDSETWNEQFF; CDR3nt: TGCGCCAGCAGCGGTGATAGCGAAACCTGGAATGAGCAGTTCTTC
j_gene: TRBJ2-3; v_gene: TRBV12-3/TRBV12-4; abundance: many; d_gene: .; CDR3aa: CASSSWHHRDTQYF; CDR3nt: TGTGCCAGCAGCTCTTGGCATCACAGGGATACGCAGTATTTT
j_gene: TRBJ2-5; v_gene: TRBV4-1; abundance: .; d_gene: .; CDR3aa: CASSLLSRETQYF; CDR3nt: TGCGCCAGCAGCCTACTAAGCCGCGAGACCCAGTACTTC